The clone carrying this TCR beta chain occurred many times. The antigen is unknown. Individual cDNA molecules were tagged with unique molecular identifiers. TCRdb recomputed calls from the 5' RACE reads with MiXCR, one row per CDR3 protein. The data show approximately 30,000 distinct CDR3 sequences, with around 6.6% seen just once and 2.5% to 3% held by the top ten. The entry originates in a study of early T cells in non-severe SARS-CoV-2 infection. Background on the study: Bulk RNA isolated from unsorted whole blood underwent sequencing; chains were not paired. General study findings and limits: VDJdb-based matching was biased toward anti-spike CD8 responses and missed private and CD4 specificities.

The CDR3 loop spans 12 amino acids. Unmatched junction bases numbered 1, after V lost 5 bases and J lost 6 bases. The chain links TRBV12-3 or TRBV12-4 to TRBJ2-3, with 8 positions matching TRBD2. This sequence originates from an adult who was a healthcare worker with PCR-confirmed SARS-CoV-2 infection or an uninfected control (not recorded which). Sample: whole blood. This CDR3 is CASSRLADTQYF. In DNA form, the CDR3 reads TGTGCCAGCAGTAGACTAGCGGATACGCAGTATTTT.